This T cell receptor beta chain was profiled in a study of T cells in Graves' hyperthyroidism and ophthalmopathy. Aged 18 to 65, the patients had hyperthyroidism that was newly diagnosed and had lasted under 2 months. The diagnostic basis comprised clinical symptoms, serum thyroxine and TRAb, thyroid ultrasound and orbital computed tomography. This clonotype was observed many times. Antigen unknown. Findings of the study overall: The blood repertoire included most of the expanded thyroid clonotypes above 0.001.

CDR1 and CDR2 (germline): LGHDT, YNNKEL (reference sequence). This CDR3 has 16 residues. Unmatched junction bases numbered 3, after V lost 0 bases and J lost 3 bases. Researchers took RNA transcripts and amplified the TCR beta CDR3 regions from them. The primer set for the first-round RT-PCR of the TCR CDR3 was HTBI. Using its own MiXCR run on the multiplex PCR reads, TCRdb lists one record per CDR3 protein. Of under 350,000 distinct CDR3 sequences listed, approximately 18% are singletons. The chain links TRBV3-1 to TRBJ2-3; 10 bases line up with TRBD2. The source material was blood. The clonotype comes from a woman aged 45-65 years with Graves' hyperthyroidism. The CDR3 here is CASSQDLAGATDTQYF. The CDR3 region has the DNA TGTGCCAGCAGCCAAGACCTAGCGGGGGCTACAGATACGCAGTATTTT.